Reported below is one T cell receptor (beta chain). The PCR used 60 V beta and 13 J beta primers. Assay used: immunoSEQ multiplex PCR; TCRdb lists only in-frame clones, some missing. The sample lists 72,000 or so clones; around 87% were seen once. The data are from a study of glioma-infiltrating T cells after dendritic cell vaccination. The CDR3 is 16 amino acids. Germline trimming cut 2 bases from V and 0 bases from J; bases unmatched to any gene: 3. Germline V CDR1 and CDR2: ENHRY, SYGVKD. Time point in this sample: after dendritic cell vaccination, including at tumor progression/relapse. The rearrangement joins TRBV10-3 to TRBJ2-3; 9 bases map to TRBD1. This receptor was identified in a human donor with glioblastoma. The sample consisted of blood, taken after dendritic cell vaccination. The DNA for the CDR3 is TGTGCCATCAGTGAGGGGACAGGGTCTAGCACAGATACGCAGTATTTT. This sequence encodes CAISEGTGSSTDTQYF.